The 29 T cell receptor beta chains below all came from one sample that was sequenced in a study of T cells in Graves' hyperthyroidism and ophthalmopathy. RNA transcripts were the template for amplifying TCR beta CDR3 regions. A set of HTBI primers served as the primers for a first-round RT-PCR of the TCR CDR3. MiXCR, run by TCRdb on the multiplex PCR reads, gives a single entry per CDR3 protein. The data contain 250,000 to 350,000 distinct CDR3 sequences, about 20% of them seen just once; the ten biggest clones take up around 60%. Sequencing was done on a sample of blood. The receptors were sampled from a man aged 25 to 40 with Graves' ophthalmopathy.

This clonotype was counted many times. The chain combines TRBV5-6 with TRBJ1-5; no definite D call. This CDR3 has 14 amino acids. Germline V CDR1 and CDR2: SGHDT, YYEEEE. Trimming shortened V by 1 base and J by 3 bases, and 8 bases separated the two germline ends. The CDR3 loop is CASSLNSLNQPQHF. The CDR3 nucleotides are TGTGCCAGCAGCTTGAACAGCCTCAATCAGCCCCAGCATTTT. Full variable domain (rest looked up from reference TRBV5-6 and TRBJ1-5): DAGVTQSPTHLIKTRGQQVTLRCSPKSGHDTVSWYQQALGQGPQFIFQYYEEEERQRGNFPDRFSGHQFPNYSSELNVNALLLGDSALYLCASSLNSLNQPQHFGDGTRLSIL.

Ten or more counts support this clonotype. The genes are TRBV18 and TRBJ1-5; 7 bases are a match to TRBD1. This CDR3 is built from 13 residues. Looked up from germline, CDR1 is KGHSH and CDR2 is LQKENI. V dropped 4 bases and J dropped 5; count of bases not matched to a gene: 2. CDR3 sequence (DNA): TGTGCCAGCTCACTAGACAGGGATCAGCCCCAGCATTTT. This sequence encodes CASSLDRDQPQHF.

A note on this clonotype: An end of the junction does not agree with germline; a read error may underlie this. The rearrangement links TRBV5-1 to TRBJ2-3; D may match TRBD1 or TRBD2 (5 bases each). CDR1 is SGHRS and CDR2 is YFSETQ in the germline V gene. This CDR3 has 15 residues. CDR3 nucleotide sequence: TGCTCCAGCAGACCAACTAGGGGCTGGACAGATACGCAGTATTTT. It codes for CSSRPTRGWTDTQYF.

The rearrangement links TRBV7-3 to TRBJ2-5; TRBD1 matches 8 bases. Germline CDR1 SGHTA, CDR2 FQGTGA. V shed 4 bases, J shed 6 bases, and the junction held 4 bases outside the gene matches. This CDR3 region has 13 residues. This chain's CDR3 is CASSSDRVQTQYF. DNA of the CDR3: TGTGCCAGCAGCTCGGACAGGGTGCAGACCCAGTACTTC.

This clonotype was picked up one time. This sequence joins TRBV5-1 and TRBJ1-6; a possible D gene is TRBD1 (6 bases). Germline CDR1 and CDR2: SGHRS and YFSETQ. The CDR3 extends over 13 amino acids. Trimming took 5 bases from V and 10 from J, leaving 13 bases between them. The CDR3 sequence is CASRQGNDSPLHF. CDR3 nucleotide sequence: TGCGCCAGCAGACAGGGAAATGACTCACCCCTCCACTTT.

This clonotype occurred a few times. This rearrangement joins TRBV12-3 or TRBV12-4 to TRBJ2-2; TRBD1 matches at 9 bases. The V segment lost 3 bases and the J segment 0 bases; nucleotides outside the gene matches: 5. This CDR3 is 17 amino acids long. This CDR3 reads CASSLWTGAANTGELFF. In DNA, the CDR3 is TGTGCCAGCAGTTTGTGGACAGGGGCCGCGAACACCGGGGAGCTGTTTTTT.

The chain combines TRBV9 with TRBJ1-1, with a weak D call TRBD1 (6 bases). CDR1 and CDR2 (germline): SGDLS, YYNGEE. This CDR3 spans 16 amino acids. V dropped 3 bases and J dropped 0 bases, with 15 bases sitting between them. The CDR3 here is CASSAEGGSVNTEAFF. The DNA of the CDR3 is TGTGCCAGCAGCGCCGAGGGGGGCTCCGTGAACACTGAAGCTTTCTTT. The entire variable domain, with the rest obtained from reference TRBV9 and TRBJ1-1, is as follows: DSGVTQTPKHLITATGQRVTLRCSPRSGDLSVYWYQQSLDQGLQFLIQYYNGEERAKGNILERFSAQQFPDLHSELNLSSLELGDSALYFCASSAEGGSVNTEAFFGQGTRLTVV.

This clonotype was seen more than once but under ten times. This sequence joins TRBV7-9 and TRBJ2-3; TRBD2 aligns across 10 bases. Trimming removed 7 bases from V and 7 bases from J; junction bases left unmatched: 5. The germline V gene encodes CDR1 SEHNR and CDR2 FQNEAQ (reference sequence). CDR3 length: 13 amino acids. The CDR3 reads CASKREGRNTQYF. The CDR3 nucleotides read TGTGCCAGCAAGCGGGAGGGGAGGAATACGCAGTATTTT.

This clonotype was found many times. The J gene is TRBJ1-2, the V gene TRBV30, with TRBD1 identical over 7 bases. The germline CDR1 and CDR2 sequences are GTSNPN and SVGIG (reference sequence). Germline trimming cut 3 bases from V and 4 bases from J; bases unmatched to any gene: 8. This CDR3 has 14 residues. CDR3 coding DNA: TGTGCCTGGAGACTTCAGGGGGTTCCCTATGGCTACACCTTC. Protein sequence: CAWRLQGVPYGYTF.

In this sample, this clonotype turned up many times. The genes are TRBV30 and TRBJ1-1, with TRBD1 identical over 8 bases. This CDR3 region has 15 residues. The germline CDR1 and CDR2 sequences are GTSNPN and SVGIG (reference sequence). With V trimmed by 7 bases and J by 4 bases, 14 bases remained unmatched. The CDR3 reads CASTRITGGSTEAFF. CDR3 DNA: TGTGCCTCCACCCGAATAACAGGGGGGAGCACTGAAGCTTTCTTT. The entire variable domain, with the rest obtained from reference TRBV30 and TRBJ1-1, is as follows: SQTIHQWPATLVQPVGSPLSLECTVEGTSNPNLYWYRQAAGRGLQLLFYSVGIGQISSEVPQNLSASRPQDRQFILSSKKLLLSDSGFYLCASTRITGGSTEAFFGQGTRLTVV.

Only a few counts were recorded for this clonotype. The rearrangement joins TRBV20-1 to TRBJ2-5; D is ambiguous. The CDR3 is 13 amino acids. V dropped 3 bases and J dropped 5 bases, with 13 bases sitting between them. CDR1 is DFQATT and CDR2 is SNEGSKA in the germline V gene (reference sequence). CDR3: CSARRWPGETQYF. The DNA of the CDR3 is TGCAGTGCTAGGAGGTGGCCCGGGGAGACCCAGTACTTC.

The rearrangement joins TRBV11-2 to TRBJ1-6; 9 bases are shared with TRBD1. Germline loops: CDR1 SGHAT, CDR2 FQNNGV. J gave up 7 bases and V 2 bases, and 6 bases lay outside the gene matches. The CDR3 extends over 16 amino acids. The CDR3 protein is CASSLIGQGQNSPLHF. Written as DNA, the CDR3 is TGTGCCAGCAGCTTAATTGGACAGGGGCAAAATTCACCCCTCCACTTT.

In its sample, this clonotype was seen a few times. The CDR3 DNA sequence: TGTGCCAGCACCCTTGGACAGGGGGCTTCTGAAGCTTTCTTT. Protein: CASTLGQGASEAFF. V is TRBV7-8 and J is TRBJ1-1; the match to TRBD1 covers 11 bases. The J segment lost 6 bases and the V segment lost 7 bases, leaving 7 bases of the junction unmatched. This CDR3 contains 14 residues. In germline, CDR1 is SGHVS, CDR2 FQNEAQ.

J is TRBJ1-5 and V is TRBV28; 7 positions agree with TRBD1. The V segment lost 10 bases and the J segment 2 bases; nucleotides outside the gene matches: 5. This CDR3 comprises 13 residues. Per the germline V gene, CDR1 is MDHEN and CDR2 is SYDVKM. The CDR3 DNA reads TGTGCCACAACAGGGGTAGGCAATCAGCCCCAGCATTTT. Its translation is CATTGVGNQPQHF.

There are many counts of this clonotype. The chain recombines TRBV5-8 with TRBJ2-7; D call uncertain. The CDR3 length is 14 residues. With 6 bases removed from V and 2 bases from J, the gap between germline ends came to 15 bases. The germline V gene encodes CDR1 SGHTS and CDR2 YDEGEE. The CDR3, as DNA: TGTGCCAGCACCCGAGGAAGGGCTACCTACGAGCAGTACTTC. Translating it yields CASTRGRATYEQYF.

This clonotype was picked up a small number of times. This chain joins TRBV9 and TRBJ1-2, with D unresolved. This CDR3 has 16 amino acids. Germline CDR1 SGDLS, CDR2 YYNGEE. V was shortened by 3 bases and J by 8 bases, with 23 bases between the two germline ends. The CDR3 nucleotides read TGTGCCAGCAGCGCCCCCGGGCCGAGCGGATTTCGAGGCTACACCTTC. Translating it yields CASSAPGPSGFRGYTF.

This clonotype was recorded many times. An end of the junction differs from the germline gene, which may be a read error. This chain connects TRBV3-1 to TRBJ2-5; TRBD1 might be the D (7 bases). The CDR3 is 15 residues long. Germline CDR1 and CDR2: LGHDT and YNNKEL (reference sequence). The CDR3 bases are TGTGCCAGCAGTCAAGGAGGGGGAGACAGGGCTACCCAGTACTTC. It yields the protein CASSQGGGDRATQYF.

This clonotype was observed at least ten times. The V call is TRBV30, the J call TRBJ2-1; D not resolved. Germline lookup yields CDR1 GTSNPN and CDR2 SVGIG (reference sequence). The CDR3 is made up of 11 amino acids. With 2 bases removed from V and 10 bases from J, the gap between germline ends came to 9 bases. The chain's CDR3 is CAWSLQIEQFF. The DNA of the CDR3 is TGTGCCTGGAGTCTCCAAATCGAGCAGTTCTTC.

A few counts support this clonotype. The chain couples TRBV3-1 to TRBJ2-7; D gene ambiguous. The germline V gene has CDR1 LGHDT and CDR2 YNNKEL (reference sequence). V was pared by 1 base and J by 7 bases, with 5 bases between. This CDR3 region has 11 residues. The CDR3 DNA reads as TGTGCCAGCAGCCAAGCGGAAGAGCAGTACTTC. Translation: CASSQAEEQYF.

This clonotype was observed a handful of times. The rearrangement uses TRBV28 and TRBJ2-3, with 9 bases lining up with TRBD2. This CDR3 region has 16 residues. Germline V gives CDR1 MDHEN, CDR2 SYDVKM. V shed 4 bases, J shed 1 base, and the junction held 6 bases outside the gene matches. The CDR3: CASSSQLAGGTDTQYF. The DNA of the CDR3 is TGTGCCAGCAGTTCTCAACTAGCGGGTGGCACAGATACGCAGTATTTT.

The chain joins TRBV7-2 to TRBJ1-2; D is ambiguous. The CDR3 totals 18 residues. V was shortened by 3 bases and J by 2 bases, with 22 bases between the two germline ends. Germline V lookup: CDR1 SGHTA, CDR2 FQGNSA. The DNA of the CDR3 is TGTGCCAGCAGCTTTTGGAGCAACCTTGTCTCAGGAAACTATGGCTACACCTTC. It yields the protein CASSFWSNLVSGNYGYTF.

The chain uses TRBV5-1 and TRBJ1-6; D remains unclear. The CDR3 is 17 amino acids. The V gene's germline CDR1 is SGHRS and CDR2 YFSETQ. V lost 5 bases and J 2 bases, leaving 17 bases between the germline ends. The CDR3 sequence: CASRRILQDPYNSPLHF. CDR3 DNA sequence: TGCGCCAGCAGAAGAATACTTCAGGATCCCTATAATTCACCCCTCCACTTT.

This clonotype occurred many times. CDR3 in amino acids: CASSFGQDLQETQYF. The CDR3 bases are TGTGCCAGCAGTTTCGGACAAGACCTGCAAGAGACCCAGTACTTC. The rearrangement links TRBV12-3 or TRBV12-4 to TRBJ2-5; a weak D match, TRBD1 (5 bases). With 3 bases removed from V and 2 bases from J, the gap between germline ends came to 13 bases. This CDR3 contains 15 residues.

There are a few counts of this clonotype. J is TRBJ2-3 and V is TRBV6-1; 11 nucleotides line up with TRBD2. J lost 5 bases, V lost 5 bases, and 0 bases had no gene match. CDR1 and CDR2 from the germline V gene are MNHNS and SASEGT. The CDR3 length is 13 residues. CDR3 bases: TGTGCCAGCAGTCTAGCGGGAGGAGATACGCAGTATTTT. Translation gives CASSLAGGDTQYF.

This clonotype was detected ten times or more. The rearrangement links TRBV28 to TRBJ2-3; no clear D gene. V shed 4 bases and J shed 10 bases, with 12 bases lying between them. The CDR3 has 12 residues. Germline V gene data show CDR1 as MDHEN and CDR2 as SYDVKM. CDR3 DNA sequence: TGTGCCAGCAGTTCAGGACGGCAAGCGCAGTATTTT. Its protein is CASSSGRQAQYF.

There are a few counts of this clonotype. V usage is TRBV3-1 and J usage is TRBJ1-4, with D possibly TRBD1 on 5 matching bases. Germline V gene lookup returns CDR1 LGHDT and CDR2 YNNKEL (reference sequence). The CDR3 contains 17 residues. Between the trimmed V and J ends, which lost 6 bases and 6 bases, there was a span of 23 bases. The CDR3 loop reads CASSHPPGRGSDEKLFF. CDR3 DNA sequence: TGTGCCAGCAGTCACCCGCCCGGTCGGGGGTCCGATGAAAAACTGTTTTTT.

This clonotype was counted ten times or more. V and J are TRBV11-3 and TRBJ2-3; 8 bases map to TRBD2. The CDR3 extends over 16 amino acids. V lost 1 base to trimming and J lost 2 bases; unmatched junction nucleotides: 5. Germline V CDR1 and CDR2: SGHNT, YENEEA. DNA of the CDR3: TGTGCCAGCAGCTTAGGGACTAGCAGGGCCACAGATACGCAGTATTTT. This sequence encodes CASSLGTSRATDTQYF.

This clonotype came up a few times. This chain connects TRBV5-8 to TRBJ1-1; D perhaps matches TRBD1 (5 bases). This CDR3 comprises 13 residues. The germline V and J ends were trimmed by 0 bases and 10 bases, with 13 bases remaining between them. CDR1 is SGHTS and CDR2 is YDEGEE in the germline V gene. In DNA, the CDR3 is TGTGCCAGCAGCTTGGCCAGGGCTTTCGGAGCTTTCTTT. It translates to CASSLARAFGAFF.

This clonotype was found a few times. The CDR3 reads CASQKGQGEAFF. CDR3 nucleotides: TGTGCCAGTCAGAAGGGTCAGGGTGAAGCTTTCTTT. The chain employs TRBV6-1 and TRBJ1-1; TRBD1 is a possible D gene (5 bases). CDR3 length: 12 residues. CDR1 MNHNS and CDR2 SASEGT come from the germline V gene. V was pared by 9 bases and J by 7 bases, with 15 bases between.